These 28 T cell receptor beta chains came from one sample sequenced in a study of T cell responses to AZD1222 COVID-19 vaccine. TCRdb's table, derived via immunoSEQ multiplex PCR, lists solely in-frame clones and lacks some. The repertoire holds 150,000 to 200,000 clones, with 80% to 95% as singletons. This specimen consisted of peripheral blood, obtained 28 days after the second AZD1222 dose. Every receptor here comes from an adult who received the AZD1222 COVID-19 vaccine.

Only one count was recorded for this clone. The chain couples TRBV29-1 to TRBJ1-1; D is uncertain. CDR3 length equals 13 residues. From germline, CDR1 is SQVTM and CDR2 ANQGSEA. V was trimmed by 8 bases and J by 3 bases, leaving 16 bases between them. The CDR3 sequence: CSSDLGLDTEAFF. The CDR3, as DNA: TGCAGCTCCGATCTGGGCCTTGACACTGAAGCTTTCTTT.

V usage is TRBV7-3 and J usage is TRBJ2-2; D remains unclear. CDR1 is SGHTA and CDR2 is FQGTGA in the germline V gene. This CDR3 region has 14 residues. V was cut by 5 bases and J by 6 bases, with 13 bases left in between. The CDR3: CASSPGPRAGELFF. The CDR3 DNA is TGTGCCAGCAGCCCTGGACCTCGCGCCGGGGAGCTGTTTTTT. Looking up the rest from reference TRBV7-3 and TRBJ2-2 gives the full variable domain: GAGVSQTPSNKVTEKGKYVELRCDPISGHTALYWYRQSLGQGPEFLIYFQGTGAADDSGLPNDRFFAVRPEGSVSTLKIQRTERGDSAVYLCASSPGPRAGELFFGEGSRLTVL.

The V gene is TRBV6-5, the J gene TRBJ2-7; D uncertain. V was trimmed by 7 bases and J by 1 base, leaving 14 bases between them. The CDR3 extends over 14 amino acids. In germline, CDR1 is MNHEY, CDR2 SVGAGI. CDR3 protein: CASTKVGGSYEQYF. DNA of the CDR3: TGTGCCAGCACCAAGGTTGGCGGTTCCTACGAGCAGTACTTC.

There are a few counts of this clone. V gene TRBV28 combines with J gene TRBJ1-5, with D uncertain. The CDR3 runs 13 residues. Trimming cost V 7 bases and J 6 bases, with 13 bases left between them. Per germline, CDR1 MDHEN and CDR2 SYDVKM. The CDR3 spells CASTSPMSQPQHF. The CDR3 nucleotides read TGTGCCAGCACCTCCCCGATGAGTCAGCCCCAGCATTTT.

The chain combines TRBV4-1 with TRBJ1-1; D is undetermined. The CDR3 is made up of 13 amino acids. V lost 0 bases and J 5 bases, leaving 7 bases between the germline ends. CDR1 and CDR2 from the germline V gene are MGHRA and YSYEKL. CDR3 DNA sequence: TGCGCCAGCAGCCAAGAGTTTTGGACTGAAGCTTTCTTT. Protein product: CASSQEFWTEAFF.

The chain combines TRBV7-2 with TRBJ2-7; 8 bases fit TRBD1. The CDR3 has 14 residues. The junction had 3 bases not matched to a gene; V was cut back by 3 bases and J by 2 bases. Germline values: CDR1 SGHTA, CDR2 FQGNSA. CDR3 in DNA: TGTGCCAGCAGCTTTGGGACAGGAACCTACGAGCAGTACTTC. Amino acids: CASSFGTGTYEQYF. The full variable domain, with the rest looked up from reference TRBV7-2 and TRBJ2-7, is GAGVSQSPSNKVTEKGKDVELRCDPISGHTALYWYRQSLGQGLEFLIYFQGNSAPDKSGLPSDRFSAERTGGSVSTLTIQRTQQEDSAVYLCASSFGTGTYEQYFGPGTRLTVT.

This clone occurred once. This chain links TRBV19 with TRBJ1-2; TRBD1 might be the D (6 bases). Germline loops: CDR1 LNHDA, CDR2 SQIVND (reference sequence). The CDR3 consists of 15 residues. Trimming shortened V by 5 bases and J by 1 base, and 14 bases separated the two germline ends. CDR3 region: CASSQWDTVNYGYTF. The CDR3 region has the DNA TGTGCCAGTAGTCAATGGGACACCGTTAACTATGGCTACACCTTC. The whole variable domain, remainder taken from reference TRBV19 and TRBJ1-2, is DGGITQSPKYLFRKEGQNVTLSCEQNLNHDAMYWYRQDPGQGLRLIYYSQIVNDFQKGDIAEGYSVSREKKESFPLTVTSAQKNPTAFYLCASSQWDTVNYGYTFGSGTRLTVV.

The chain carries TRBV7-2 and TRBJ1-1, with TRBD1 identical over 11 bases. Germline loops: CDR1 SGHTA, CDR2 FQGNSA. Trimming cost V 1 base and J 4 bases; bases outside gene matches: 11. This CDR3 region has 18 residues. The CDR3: CASSLVGTGGGAGTEAFF. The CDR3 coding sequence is TGTGCCAGCAGCTTAGTAGGGACAGGGGGTGGGGCGGGCACTGAAGCTTTCTTT.

For the CDR3, the DNA is TGTGCCCACGTAGCCCCGGGCAGGGGAAATTCACCCCTCCACTTT. Protein sequence: CAHVAPGRGNSPLHF. This rearrangement joins TRBV7-5 to TRBJ1-6; the table's D call TRBD1 went unverified against the DNA. TRBV7-5 is noted as a pseudogene. The CDR3 sequence is 15 residues long.

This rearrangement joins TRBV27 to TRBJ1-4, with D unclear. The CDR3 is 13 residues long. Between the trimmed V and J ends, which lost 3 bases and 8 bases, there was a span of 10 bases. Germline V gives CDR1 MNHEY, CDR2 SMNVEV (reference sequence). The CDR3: CASSFGKGEKLFF. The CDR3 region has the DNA TGTGCCAGCAGTTTCGGGAAAGGCGAAAAACTGTTTTTT.

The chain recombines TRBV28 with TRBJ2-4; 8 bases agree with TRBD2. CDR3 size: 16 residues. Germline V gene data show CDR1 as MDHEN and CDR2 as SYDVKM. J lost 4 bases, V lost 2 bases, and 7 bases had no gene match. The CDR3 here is CASSLRSGRGKNIQYF. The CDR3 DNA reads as TGTGCCAGCAGTTTAAGGAGCGGGAGAGGGAAAAACATTCAGTACTTC.

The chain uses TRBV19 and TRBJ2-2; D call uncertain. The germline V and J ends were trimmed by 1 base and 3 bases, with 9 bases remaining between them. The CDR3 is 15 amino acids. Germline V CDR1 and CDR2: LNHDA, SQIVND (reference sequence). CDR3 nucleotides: TGTGCCAGTAGTATAGTCGAAGTGGACACCGGGGAGCTGTTTTTT. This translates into CASSIVEVDTGELFF.

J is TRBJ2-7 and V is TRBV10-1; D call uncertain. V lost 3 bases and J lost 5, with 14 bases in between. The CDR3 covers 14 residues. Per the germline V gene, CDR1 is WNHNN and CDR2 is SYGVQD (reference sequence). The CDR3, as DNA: TGCGCCAGCAGTGAAGGTGGAGTTCTAGACGAGCAGTACTTC. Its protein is CASSEGGVLDEQYF.

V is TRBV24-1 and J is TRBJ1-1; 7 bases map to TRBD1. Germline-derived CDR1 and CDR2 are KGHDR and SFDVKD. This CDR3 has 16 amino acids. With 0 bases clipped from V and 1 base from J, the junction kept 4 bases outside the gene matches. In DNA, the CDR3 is TGTGCCACCAGTGATTTGCAAGGACAGGAGAACACTGAAGCTTTCTTT. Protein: CATSDLQGQENTEAFF.

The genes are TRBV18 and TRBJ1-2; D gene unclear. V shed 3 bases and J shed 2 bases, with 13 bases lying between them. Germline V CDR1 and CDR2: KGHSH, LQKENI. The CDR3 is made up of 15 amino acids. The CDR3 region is CASSPLRASNYGYTF. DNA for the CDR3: TGTGCCAGCTCACCGCTGAGGGCTTCCAACTATGGCTACACCTTC.

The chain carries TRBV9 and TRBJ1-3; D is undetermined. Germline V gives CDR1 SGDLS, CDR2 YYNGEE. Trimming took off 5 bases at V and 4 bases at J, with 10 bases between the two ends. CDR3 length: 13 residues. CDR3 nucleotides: TGTGCCAGCAGGGGGAGTATCGGAAACACCATATATTTT. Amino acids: CASRGSIGNTIYF.

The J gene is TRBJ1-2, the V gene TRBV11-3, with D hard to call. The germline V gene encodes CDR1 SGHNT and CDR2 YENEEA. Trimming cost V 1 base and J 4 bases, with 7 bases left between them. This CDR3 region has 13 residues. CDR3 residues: CASSLVGGYGYTF. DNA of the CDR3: TGTGCCAGCAGCTTAGTCGGAGGCTATGGCTACACCTTC. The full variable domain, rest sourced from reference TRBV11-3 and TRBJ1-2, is EAGVVQSPRYKIIEKKQPVAFWCNPISGHNTLYWYLQNLGQGPELLIRYENEEAVDDSQLPKDRFSAERLKGVDSTLKIQPAELGDSAVYLCASSLVGGYGYTFGSGTRLTVV.

The chain's CDR3 is CASSFGAGGPSDTQYF. CDR3 DNA: TGTGCCAGCAGCTTTGGAGCGGGAGGGCCCTCAGATACGCAGTATTTT. This rearrangement joins TRBV11-1 to TRBJ2-3; TRBD2 agrees at 10 bases. The CDR3 is 16 amino acids. The V and J ends lost 3 bases and 4 bases, in that order; junction bases with no gene match: 7. Germline V gives CDR1 SGHAT, CDR2 FQDESV (reference sequence).

This CDR3 is CASSGASGRDEQFF. The CDR3 DNA is TGTGCCAGCAGTGGGGCTAGCGGGAGAGATGAGCAGTTCTTC. This rearrangement joins TRBV25-1 to TRBJ2-1, with 10 positions matching TRBD2. Looked up from germline, CDR1 is MGHDK and CDR2 is SYGVNS. The trim removed 4 bases at V and 8 bases at J, leaving 5 bases unmatched. The CDR3 length is 14 residues.

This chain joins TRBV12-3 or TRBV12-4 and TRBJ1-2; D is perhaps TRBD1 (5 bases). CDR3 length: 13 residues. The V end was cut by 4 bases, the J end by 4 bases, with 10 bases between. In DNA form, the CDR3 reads TGTGCCAGCAGTTCCGGGGGAGTCTATGGCTACACCTTC. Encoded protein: CASSSGGVYGYTF.

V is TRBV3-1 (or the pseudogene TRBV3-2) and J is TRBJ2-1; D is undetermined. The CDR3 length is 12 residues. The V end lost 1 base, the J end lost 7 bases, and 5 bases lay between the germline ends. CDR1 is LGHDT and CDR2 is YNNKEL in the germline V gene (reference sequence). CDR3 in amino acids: CASSQGRNEQFF. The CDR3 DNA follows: TGTGCCAGCAGCCAAGGGCGGAATGAGCAGTTCTTC.

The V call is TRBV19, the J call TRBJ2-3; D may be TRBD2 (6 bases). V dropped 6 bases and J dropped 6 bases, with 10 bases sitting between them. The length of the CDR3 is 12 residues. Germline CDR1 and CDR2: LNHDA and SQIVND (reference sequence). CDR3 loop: CASSPGGDTQYF. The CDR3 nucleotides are TGTGCCAGTAGCCCTGGGGGGGATACGCAGTATTTT. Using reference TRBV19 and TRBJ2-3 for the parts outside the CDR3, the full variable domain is DGGITQSPKYLFRKEGQNVTLSCEQNLNHDAMYWYRQDPGQGLRLIYYSQIVNDFQKGDIAEGYSVSREKKESFPLTVTSAQKNPTAFYLCASSPGGDTQYFGPGTRLTVL.

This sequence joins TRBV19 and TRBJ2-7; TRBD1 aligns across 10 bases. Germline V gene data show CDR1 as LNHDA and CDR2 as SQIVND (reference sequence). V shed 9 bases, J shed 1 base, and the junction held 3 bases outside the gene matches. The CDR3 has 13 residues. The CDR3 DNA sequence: TGTGCCAGCGGGACAGGGGTTTCCTACGAGCAGTACTTC. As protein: CASGTGVSYEQYF.

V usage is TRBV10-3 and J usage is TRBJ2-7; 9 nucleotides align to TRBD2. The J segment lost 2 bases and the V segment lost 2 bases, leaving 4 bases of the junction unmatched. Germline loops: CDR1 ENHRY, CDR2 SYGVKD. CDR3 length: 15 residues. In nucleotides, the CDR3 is TGTGCCATCAGTGAGGGGGTAGCGGGAGCCTACGAGCAGTACTTC. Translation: CAISEGVAGAYEQYF.

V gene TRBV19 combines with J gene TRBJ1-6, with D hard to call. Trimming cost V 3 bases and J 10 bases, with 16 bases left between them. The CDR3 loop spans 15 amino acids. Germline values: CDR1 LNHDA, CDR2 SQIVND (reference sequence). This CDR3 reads CASSIPSIPRSPLHF. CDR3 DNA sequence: TGTGCCAGTAGTATTCCAAGTATCCCTCGGTCACCCCTCCACTTT.

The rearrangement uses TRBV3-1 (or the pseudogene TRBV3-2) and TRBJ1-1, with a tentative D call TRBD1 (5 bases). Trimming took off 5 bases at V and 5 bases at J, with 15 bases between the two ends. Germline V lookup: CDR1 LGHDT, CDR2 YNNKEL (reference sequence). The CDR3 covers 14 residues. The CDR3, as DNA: TGTGCCAGCAGCGTTAGAGGGGAGAGGACTGAAGCTTTCTTT. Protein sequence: CASSVRGERTEAFF.

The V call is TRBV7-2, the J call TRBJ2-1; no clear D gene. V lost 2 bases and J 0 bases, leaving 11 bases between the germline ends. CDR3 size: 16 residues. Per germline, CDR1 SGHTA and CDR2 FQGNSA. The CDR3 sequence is CASSLSRPSSYNEQFF. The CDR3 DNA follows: TGTGCCAGCAGCTTATCGAGACCCAGCTCCTACAATGAGCAGTTCTTC.

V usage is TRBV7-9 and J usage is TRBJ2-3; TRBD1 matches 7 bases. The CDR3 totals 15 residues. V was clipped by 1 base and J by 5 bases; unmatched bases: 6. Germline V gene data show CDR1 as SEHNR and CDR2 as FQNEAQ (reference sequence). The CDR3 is CASSLGTGIEDTQYF. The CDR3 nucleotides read TGTGCCAGCAGCTTAGGGACAGGTATTGAAGATACGCAGTATTTT.